This TCR beta chain was obtained from a study of blood T cell repertoires in COVID-19. Here immunoSEQ multiplex PCR was the method, and the copy in TCRdb shows in-frame clones only, minus some. Counted here are fewer than 250,000 clones, approximately 88% occurring once; the ten biggest clones make up under 7%. CDR1 is LGHDT, CDR2 YNNKEL, per germline (reference sequence). V lost 4 bases, J lost 3 bases, and 4 bases stayed unmatched. The CDR3 spans 15 residues. The chain carries TRBV3-1 (or the pseudogene TRBV3-2) and TRBJ2-2; 8 nucleotides align to TRBD2. Sequenced material: peripheral blood. The receptor's source is a man between 60 and 75 years old who had recovered from COVID-19. CDR3 protein: CASSPGGPYTGELFF. DNA of the CDR3: TGTGCCAGCAGCCCGGGGGGGCCTTACACCGGGGAGCTGTTTTTT.